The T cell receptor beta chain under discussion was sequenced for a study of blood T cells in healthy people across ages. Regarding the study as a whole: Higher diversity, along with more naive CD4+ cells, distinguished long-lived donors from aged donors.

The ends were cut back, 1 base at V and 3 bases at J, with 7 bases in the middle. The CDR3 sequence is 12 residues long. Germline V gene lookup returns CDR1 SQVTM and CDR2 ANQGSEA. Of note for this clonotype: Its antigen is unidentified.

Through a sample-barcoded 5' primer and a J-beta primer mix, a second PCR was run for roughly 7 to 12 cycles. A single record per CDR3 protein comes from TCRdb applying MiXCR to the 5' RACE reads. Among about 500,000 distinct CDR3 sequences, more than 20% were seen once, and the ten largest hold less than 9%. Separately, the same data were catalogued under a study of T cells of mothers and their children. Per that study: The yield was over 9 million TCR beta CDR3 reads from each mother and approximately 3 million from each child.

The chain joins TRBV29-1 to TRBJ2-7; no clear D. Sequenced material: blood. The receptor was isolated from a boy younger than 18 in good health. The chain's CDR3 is CSVEVGDYEQYF. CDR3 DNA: TGCAGCGTTGAAGTTGGTGACTACGAGCAGTACTTC.